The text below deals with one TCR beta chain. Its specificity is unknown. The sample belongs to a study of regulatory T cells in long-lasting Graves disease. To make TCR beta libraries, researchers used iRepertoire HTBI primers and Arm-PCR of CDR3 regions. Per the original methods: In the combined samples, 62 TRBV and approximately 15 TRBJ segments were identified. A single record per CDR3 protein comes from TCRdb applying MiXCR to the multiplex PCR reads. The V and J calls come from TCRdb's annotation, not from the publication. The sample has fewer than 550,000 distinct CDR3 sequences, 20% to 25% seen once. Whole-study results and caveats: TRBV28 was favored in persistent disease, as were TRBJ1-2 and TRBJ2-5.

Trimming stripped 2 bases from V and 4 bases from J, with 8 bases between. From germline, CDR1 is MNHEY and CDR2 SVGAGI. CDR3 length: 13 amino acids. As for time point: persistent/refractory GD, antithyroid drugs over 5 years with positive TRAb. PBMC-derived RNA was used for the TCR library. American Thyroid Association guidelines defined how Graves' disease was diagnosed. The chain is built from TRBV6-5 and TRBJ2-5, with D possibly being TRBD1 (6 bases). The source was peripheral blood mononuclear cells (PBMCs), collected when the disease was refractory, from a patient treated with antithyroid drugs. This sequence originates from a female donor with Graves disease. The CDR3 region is CASSYGQTETQYF. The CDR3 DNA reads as TGTGCCAGCAGTTACGGACAGACAGAGACCCAGTACTTC.